The next 32 T cell receptor beta chains were all read from a single sample in a study of control samples from healthy donors and cancer patients. Profiled with immunoSEQ multiplex PCR; TCRdb holds only in-frame clones, not every one. This table holds roughly 120,000 clones, 80% to 90% found once. Sequenced: PBMCs. The receptors originated from a woman aged 50 to 60 with colorectal cancer.

The V call is TRBV5-1, the J call TRBJ2-1; D gene unclear. With 0 bases removed from V and 0 bases from J, the gap between germline ends came to 7 bases. This CDR3 has 15 amino acids. The V gene's germline CDR1 is SGHRS and CDR2 YFSETQ. The CDR3 spells CASSLVVSSYNEQFF. CDR3 bases: TGCGCCAGCAGCTTGGTGGTAAGCTCCTACAATGAGCAGTTCTTC.

This chain joins TRBV6-6 and TRBJ1-1; D is unresolved. Germline assignment: CDR1 MNHNY and CDR2 SVGAGI (reference sequence). The CDR3 runs to 12 residues. V was trimmed by 7 bases and J by 9 bases, leaving 15 bases between them. CDR3 bases: TGTGCCAGCACCCACTCAGGCGGACAAGCTTTCTTT. This gives the protein CASTHSGGQAFF.

J is TRBJ1-1 and V is TRBV5-1; D unclear. There are 14 residues in the CDR3. V was trimmed by 1 base and J by 1 base, leaving 8 bases between them. CDR1 is SGHRS, CDR2 YFSETQ, per germline. CDR3 sequence reads: CASSLSGSNTEAFF. Here the CDR3 DNA reads TGCGCCAGCAGCTTGTCCGGATCGAACACTGAAGCTTTCTTT.

The chain couples TRBV3-1 (or the pseudogene TRBV3-2) to TRBJ2-3; possibly TRBD1 for D (5 bases). The CDR3 consists of 13 residues. Germline V gene sequence: CDR1 LGHDT, CDR2 YNNKEL (reference sequence). V lost 4 bases, J lost 7 bases, and 12 bases lay in between. The CDR3 sequence is CASSPSPGYTQYF. The CDR3 DNA sequence: TGTGCCAGCAGCCCCTCGCCAGGGTATACGCAGTATTTT.

V gene TRBV13 combines with J gene TRBJ2-1; TRBD2 matches 13 bases. The CDR3 has 15 amino acids. Trimming took 5 bases from V and 8 from J; bases not matched to a gene: 6. Per germline, CDR1 PRHDT and CDR2 FYEKMQ (reference sequence). CDR3 nucleotides: TGTGCCAGCAGCCCCGGACTAGCGGGAGAGGATGAGCAGTTCTTC. This encodes CASSPGLAGEDEQFF.

This rearrangement joins TRBV28 to TRBJ1-6; D gene unclear. V lost 6 bases and J 7 bases, leaving 4 bases between the germline ends. Germline CDR1 reads MDHEN; CDR2 reads SYDVKM. This CDR3 is 11 amino acids long. The CDR3 nucleotides read TGTGCCAGCAGCCTGAATTCACCCCTCCACTTT. It is translated as CASSLNSPLHF.

This clone has more than one count but fewer than ten. The chain employs TRBV28 and TRBJ1-5; weak D call: TRBD1 (5 bases). CDR1 and CDR2 (germline): MDHEN, SYDVKM. The CDR3 length is 16 residues. Trimming took off 3 bases at V and 7 bases at J, with 19 bases between the two ends. The CDR3 nucleotides are TGTGCCAGCAGTTTTTTTCAGGGTGGGAAAAAACAGCCCCAGCATTTT. Protein: CASSFFQGGKKQPQHF.

The chain combines TRBV3-1 (or the pseudogene TRBV3-2) with TRBJ2-1; TRBD2 agrees at 8 bases. The CDR3 consists of 12 residues. The J segment lost 15 bases and the V segment lost 4 bases, leaving 8 bases of the junction unmatched. The germline gives CDR1 LGHDT, CDR2 YNNKEL (reference sequence). The CDR3 sequence: CASSLTSGSTFF. Here the CDR3 DNA reads TGTGCCAGCAGCCTAACAAGCGGGAGTACGTTCTTC.

The chain has TRBV28 and TRBJ2-4; 7 nucleotides align to TRBD1. Germline CDR1 and CDR2: MDHEN and SYDVKM. The CDR3 loop spans 16 amino acids. V was pared by 4 bases and J by 0 bases, with 6 bases of the junction left unmatched. DNA of the CDR3: TGTGCCAGCAGTTACGACAGGGTTGGAGCCAAAAACATTCAGTACTTC. Protein product: CASSYDRVGAKNIQYF. The entire variable domain, with the rest obtained from reference TRBV28 and TRBJ2-4, is as follows: DVKVTQSSRYLVKRTGEKVFLECVQDMDHENMFWYRQDPGLGLRLIYFSYDVKMKEKGDIPEGYSVSREKKERFSLILESASTNQTSMYLCASSYDRVGAKNIQYFGAGTRLSVL.

The rearrangement uses TRBV6-6 and TRBJ1-2, with 7 bases matching TRBD1. Germline CDR1 is MNHNY and CDR2 is SVGAGI (reference sequence). Unmatched junction bases numbered 1, after V lost 2 bases and J lost 4 bases. This CDR3 is built from 13 residues. CDR3 in amino acids: CASSYEGAYGYTF. The CDR3 DNA reads TGTGCCAGCAGTTACGAGGGGGCCTATGGCTACACCTTC.

This chain links TRBV28 with TRBJ2-1; D possibly corresponds to TRBD2 (5 bases). Trimming cost V 1 base and J 4 bases, with 17 bases left between them. Germline-derived CDR1 and CDR2 are MDHEN and SYDVKM. The CDR3 contains 17 residues. Written as DNA, the CDR3 is TGTGCCAGCAGTTTATTAAATTTCGGGGTACGGTACAATGAGCAGTTCTTC. It is translated as CASSLLNFGVRYNEQFF.

This sequence joins TRBV19 and TRBJ1-2; no firm D call. Trimming removed 5 bases at V and 3 bases at J, with 16 bases between. The CDR3 has 15 amino acids. Germline lookup yields CDR1 LNHDA and CDR2 SQIVND (reference sequence). CDR3: CASSLPAGRDYGYTF. The CDR3 nucleotides are TGTGCCAGTAGTCTCCCGGCAGGAAGGGACTATGGCTACACCTTC.

The rearrangement uses TRBV19 and TRBJ1-3; possible D gene TRBD1, 5 bases. This CDR3 has 14 amino acids. Trimming removed 7 bases from V and 4 bases from J, with 14 bases in between. The germline CDR1 and CDR2 sequences are LNHDA and SQIVND (reference sequence). The DNA of the CDR3 is TGTGCCAGTACCGCAGGGTATGGAGGAAACACCATATATTTT. Encoded protein: CASTAGYGGNTIYF.

The rearrangement uses TRBV20-1 and TRBJ2-1; D ambiguous. The CDR3 has 11 residues. From germline, CDR1 is DFQATT and CDR2 SNEGSKA (reference sequence). V gave up 0 bases and J gave up 15 bases, with 12 bases separating them. CDR3 protein: CSARDDRKRFF. DNA of the CDR3: TGCAGTGCTAGAGATGATCGTAAGCGGTTCTTC.

CDR3 in DNA: TGTGCCAGCAGCGTAGACGTTGGTTCCTACAATGAGCAGTTCTTC. This translates into CASSVDVGSYNEQFF. V usage is TRBV9 and J usage is TRBJ2-1; D not certain. The CDR3 is made up of 15 amino acids. Trimming cost V 0 bases and J 1 base, with 8 bases left between them. Looked up from germline, CDR1 is SGDLS and CDR2 is YYNGEE.

The CDR3 DNA is TGTGCCAGTAGGAGGGAGGCGGGGGAGACTTACGAGCAGTACTTC. Translated, it gives CASRREAGETYEQYF. The V gene is TRBV19, the J gene TRBJ2-7; 7 bases match TRBD2. CDR1 is LNHDA and CDR2 is SQIVND in the germline V gene (reference sequence). Germline trimming cut 6 bases from V and 4 bases from J; bases unmatched to any gene: 12. The CDR3 has 15 amino acids.

With respect to this clone: One junction end disagrees with the germline gene, perhaps due to a read error. The sample contains more than one DNA sequence encoding this CDR3. The chain has TRBV7-9 and TRBJ2-2, with 7 positions matching TRBD1. There are 15 residues in the CDR3. Germline V gives CDR1 SEHNR, CDR2 FQNEAQ (reference sequence). Here the CDR3 DNA reads TGTGCCAGCAGCTCCGGGACAGCTAACACTGGGGAGCTGTTTTTT. This sequence encodes CASSSGTANTGELFF. Using reference TRBV7-9 and TRBJ2-2 for the parts outside the CDR3, the full variable domain is DTGVSQNPRHKITKRGQNVTFRCDPISEHNRLYWYRQTLGQGPEFLTYFQNEAQLEKSRLLSDRFSAERPKGSFSTLEIQRTEQGDSAMYLCASSSGTANTGELFFGEGSRLTVL.

V usage is TRBV19 and J usage is TRBJ1-2; D possibly corresponds to TRBD1 (6 bases). Germline V gene sequence: CDR1 LNHDA, CDR2 SQIVND (reference sequence). Trimming took 8 bases from V and 8 from J, leaving 21 bases between them. The CDR3 consists of 14 residues. The DNA of the CDR3 is TGTGCCAGTCGCCGGGGGCCCCCGGCGATCGGCTACACCTTC. The encoded protein is CASRRGPPAIGYTF.

This clone has just one count. The genes are TRBV28 and TRBJ2-7, with a possible D match to TRBD1 (5 bases). There are 14 residues in the CDR3. The V end lost 3 bases, the J end lost 6 bases, and 15 bases lay between the germline ends. Germline V gene lookup returns CDR1 MDHEN and CDR2 SYDVKM. CDR3 sequence (DNA): TGTGCCAGCAGTTTCACCAGGGTCGTGTTCGAGCAGTACTTC. Its translation is CASSFTRVVFEQYF.

The chain employs TRBV11-2 and TRBJ2-7, with TRBD2 identical over 9 bases. The CDR3 runs 18 residues. Germline assignment: CDR1 SGHAT and CDR2 FQNNGV. The V gene end was trimmed by 5 bases and the J gene end by 7 bases; junction bases not matched to a gene: 21. As DNA, the CDR3 is TGTGCCAGCAGCACCATAGCGGGGACTAGCTTTGAGGCCGGGGAGCAGTACTTC. Translating it yields CASSTIAGTSFEAGEQYF.

The chain joins TRBV7-8 to TRBJ2-2, with 12 bases fitting TRBD2. V dropped 1 base and J dropped 0; count of bases not matched to a gene: 3. The CDR3 is made up of 18 amino acids. CDR1 and CDR2 (germline): SGHVS, FQNEAQ. The DNA for the CDR3 is TGTGCCAGCAGCTTAGTGGGACTAGCGGGCGCGAACACCGGGGAGCTGTTTTTT. This gives the protein CASSLVGLAGANTGELFF.

This clone was seen only a few times. The sample carries other DNA sequences with the same CDR3. The chain joins TRBV5-8 to TRBJ1-1; 7 positions match TRBD1. Trimming cost V 4 bases and J 5 bases; bases outside gene matches: 11. The CDR3 sequence is 15 residues long. CDR1 and CDR2 (germline): SGHTS, YDEGEE. The CDR3 protein is CASSSDRVPGTEAFF. In DNA form, the CDR3 reads TGTGCCAGCAGCAGCGACAGGGTCCCGGGTACTGAAGCTTTCTTT.

The J gene is TRBJ2-1, the V gene TRBV25-1; D assignment may be TRBD1 or TRBD2 (5 bases each). The V and J ends lost 2 bases and 6 bases respectively, with 14 bases between them. The CDR3 length is 15 residues. CDR1 is MGHDK, CDR2 SYGVNS, per germline. In DNA, the CDR3 is TGTGCCAGCAGTGAAGAGGGGTATCTTGGCAATGAGCAGTTCTTC. Protein sequence: CASSEEGYLGNEQFF.

In this sample, this clone turned up a few times. The chain combines TRBV21-1 with TRBJ1-3. TRBV21-1 is a known pseudogene. This CDR3 is 14 amino acids long. CDR3: CASSIENSGNTIYF. DNA of the CDR3: TGTGCCAGCAGCATCGAAAACTCTGGAAACACCATATATTTT.

This clone was picked up a small number of times. V gene TRBV2 combines with J gene TRBJ2-5; TRBD2 matches 11 bases. The trim removed 3 bases at V and 4 bases at J, leaving 10 bases unmatched. The V gene's germline CDR1 is SNHLY and CDR2 FYNNEI. The CDR3 is made up of 17 amino acids. CDR3 DNA sequence: TGTGCCAGCAGTGATCGTGATGTAGCGGGGGGGATAGAGACCCAGTACTTC. It codes for CASSDRDVAGGIETQYF.

The table lists this clone with a count of one. Written as DNA, the CDR3 is TGTGCTAGTAGTCGTGCGGGGGGCACGACCGGGGAGCTGTTTTTT. Translating it yields CASSRAGGTTGELFF. The J gene is TRBJ2-2, the V gene TRBV12-5; TRBD2 aligns across 8 bases. This CDR3 spans 15 amino acids. Per germline, CDR1 LGHNT and CDR2 FRNRAP. J gave up 5 bases and V 8 bases, and 10 bases lay outside the gene matches.

This chain uses TRBV7-8 with TRBJ2-1, with D maybe TRBD1 (5 bases). The CDR3 extends over 14 amino acids. V lost 6 bases and J lost 5, with 14 bases in between. CDR1 and CDR2 (germline): SGHVS, FQNEAQ. CDR3 region: CASRPLETDNEQFF. The CDR3 region has the DNA TGTGCCAGCAGACCCCTGGAGACAGACAATGAGCAGTTCTTC.

The rearrangement joins TRBV7-8 to TRBJ1-1; perhaps TRBD1 as D (5 bases). The V and J ends lost 2 bases and 4 bases respectively, with 11 bases between them. Looked up from germline, CDR1 is SGHVS and CDR2 is FQNEAQ. The CDR3 has 14 residues. The CDR3 region is CASSLRDGGTEAFF. The CDR3 DNA follows: TGTGCCAGCAGCTTAAGAGATGGGGGCACTGAAGCTTTCTTT.

The chain recombines TRBV19 with TRBJ1-5; 8 positions match TRBD1. Germline trimming cut 6 bases from V and 7 bases from J; bases unmatched to any gene: 11. The CDR3 covers 15 residues. Germline V lookup: CDR1 LNHDA, CDR2 SQIVND (reference sequence). CDR3 in amino acids: CASSQRDRIGQPQHF. CDR3 coding DNA: TGTGCCAGTAGCCAACGGGACAGGATTGGCCAGCCCCAGCATTTT.

V gene TRBV19 combines with J gene TRBJ2-3; D not resolved. Germline CDR1 reads LNHDA; CDR2 reads SQIVND (reference sequence). This CDR3 is 14 amino acids long. Trimming took 7 bases from V and 1 from J, leaving 12 bases between them. The chain's CDR3 is CASKLGLGTDTQYF. DNA for the CDR3: TGTGCCAGTAAATTGGGTCTTGGCACAGATACGCAGTATTTT.

The CDR3 loop is CASQVGGGYEQYF. In DNA form, the CDR3 reads TGTGCCAGCCAGGTAGGGGGGGGCTACGAGCAGTACTTC. The genes are TRBV12-3 or TRBV12-4 and TRBJ2-7, with D possibly matching TRBD2 (7 bases). V was clipped by 8 bases and J by 3 bases, with 14 bases between them. CDR3 size: 13 residues.

The rearrangement links TRBV7-8 to TRBJ2-2, with TRBD2 identical over 10 bases. Germline loops: CDR1 SGHVS, CDR2 FQNEAQ. This CDR3 contains 17 residues. The V and J ends lost 1 base and 1 base, in that order; junction bases with no gene match: 3. This chain's CDR3 is CASSLVRLAGNTGELFF. CDR3 bases: TGTGCCAGCAGCTTAGTTCGACTAGCGGGGAACACCGGGGAGCTGTTTTTT.